A single sample gave rise to the 16 T cell receptor beta chains below, sequenced in a study of OX40 agonist ivuxolimab in advanced cancers. Profiled with immunoSEQ multiplex PCR; TCRdb holds only in-frame clones, not every one. The table records 80,000 to 100,000 clones, less than 95% of them present only once. Material: CD4+ or CD8+ T cells sorted from blood, obtained in a trial of the OX40 agonist ivuxolimab. The receptors were gathered from an adult with an advanced solid tumor such as melanoma, head and neck, liver or kidney cancer.

CDR3 DNA: TGTGCCAGCAGCTACGGGGACAGGGCCTACGAGCAGTACTTC. Translated, it gives CASSYGDRAYEQYF. The genes are TRBV28 and TRBJ2-7; the match to TRBD1 covers 9 bases. CDR3 length: 14 amino acids. With 6 bases clipped from V and 2 bases from J, the junction kept 5 bases outside the gene matches. Germline V CDR1 and CDR2: MDHEN, SYDVKM.

The rearrangement uses TRBV28 and TRBJ2-7; D is possibly TRBD1 or TRBD2 (7 bases each). Germline V gene sequence: CDR1 MDHEN, CDR2 SYDVKM. Trimming removed 2 bases at V and 7 bases at J, with 15 bases between. The CDR3 length is 14 residues. CDR3 bases: TGTGCCAGCAGTTTAGACAGGGAGGGGGGGGAGCAGTACTTC. As protein: CASSLDREGGEQYF.

This clone appeared a single time. The V and J genes are TRBV7-2 and TRBJ1-1; tentative D call: TRBD1 (5 bases). Trimming removed 5 bases at V and 1 base at J, with 11 bases between. In germline, CDR1 is SGHTA, CDR2 FQGNSA. This CDR3 has 14 amino acids. This CDR3 reads CASSKPTGNTEAFF. CDR3 coding DNA: TGTGCCAGCAGCAAACCTACAGGGAACACTGAAGCTTTCTTT.

V usage is TRBV6-1 and J usage is TRBJ1-1; unclear D gene. V was cut by 6 bases and J by 0 bases, with 11 bases left in between. Germline V gene data show CDR1 as MNHNS and CDR2 as SASEGT. CDR3 length: 14 residues. The CDR3 DNA is TGTGCCAGCAGAATAAATAGGATGAACACTGAAGCTTTCTTT. Translation gives CASRINRMNTEAFF.

The CDR3 DNA follows: TGTGCCAGCAGCCGATCACTGGGGCCCCAGGGAACTGAAGCTTTCTTT. This codes for CASSRSLGPQGTEAFF. This chain joins TRBV7-9 and TRBJ1-1; tentatively, D is TRBD1 (5 bases). Trimming removed 5 bases at V and 5 bases at J, with 21 bases between. Looked up from germline, CDR1 is SEHNR and CDR2 is FQNEAQ (reference sequence). The CDR3 totals 16 residues.

The V gene is TRBV4-3, the J gene TRBJ2-2; no definite D call. The CDR3 is 12 amino acids. Per germline, CDR1 LGHNA and CDR2 YSLEER. Trimming took 1 base from V and 9 from J, leaving 6 bases between them. The CDR3 sequence is CASSQGVRELFF. Here the CDR3 DNA reads TGCGCCAGCAGCCAAGGGGTGCGGGAGCTGTTTTTT.

This clone showed up just a few times. The rearrangement uses TRBV29-1 and TRBJ2-6; perhaps TRBD1 as D (5 bases). The CDR3 runs 16 residues. V was trimmed by 6 bases and J by 0 bases, leaving 15 bases between them. The germline gives CDR1 SQVTM, CDR2 ANQGSEA. In DNA form, the CDR3 reads TGCAGCGTAGGAAGGACAACGAGCTCTGGGGCCAACGTCCTGACTTTC. The encoded protein is CSVGRTTSSGANVLTF.

The gene calls are TRBV7-3 and TRBJ2-2; TRBD2 matches at 8 bases. Trimming took 4 bases from V and 6 from J; bases not matched to a gene: 13. The CDR3 spans 17 residues. Germline V gene sequence: CDR1 SGHTA, CDR2 FQGTGA. The CDR3 bases are TGTGCCAGCAGCTCAGGTCGTGGCGGGAGGATCGCCGGGGAGCTGTTTTTT. Encoded protein: CASSSGRGGRIAGELFF. The full variable domain, with the rest looked up from reference TRBV7-3 and TRBJ2-2, is GAGVSQTPSNKVTEKGKYVELRCDPISGHTALYWYRQSLGQGPEFLIYFQGTGAADDSGLPNDRFFAVRPEGSVSTLKIQRTERGDSAVYLCASSSGRGGRIAGELFFGEGSRLTVL.

The V call is TRBV14, the J call TRBJ2-7, with TRBD1 matching over 7 bases. The CDR3 has 14 residues. Germline V gene data show CDR1 as SGHDN and CDR2 as FVKESK. Trimming cost V 4 bases and J 4 bases; bases outside gene matches: 7. This CDR3 reads CASSLRTGQYEQYF. The CDR3 DNA follows: TGTGCCAGCAGCCTTAGGACAGGCCAATACGAGCAGTACTTC.

J is TRBJ2-7 and V is TRBV11-3; D not resolved. The germline gives CDR1 SGHNT, CDR2 YENEEA. The V and J ends lost 5 bases and 0 bases respectively, with 14 bases between them. The CDR3 is 15 residues long. CDR3 nucleotides: TGTGCCAGCAGCCCGCTCACGCTAAGCTCCTACGAGCAGTACTTC. Residues: CASSPLTLSSYEQYF.

The J gene is TRBJ1-2, the V gene TRBV6-5; 7 positions agree with TRBD1. The length of the CDR3 is 15 residues. J gave up 2 bases and V 8 bases, and 11 bases lay outside the gene matches. Germline CDR1 is MNHEY and CDR2 is SVGAGI. CDR3: CASAPPQGGNYGYTF. CDR3 sequence (DNA): TGTGCCAGCGCCCCGCCTCAGGGGGGAAACTATGGCTACACCTTC.

The chain employs TRBV30 and TRBJ1-6; tentatively, D is TRBD1 (5 bases). Per the germline V gene, CDR1 is GTSNPN and CDR2 is SVGIG (reference sequence). The CDR3 loop spans 14 amino acids. V shed 5 bases and J shed 8 bases, with 16 bases lying between them. CDR3 coding DNA: TGTGCCTGGGTCGGTCGTCAGGGCTATTCACCCCTCCACTTT. Its protein is CAWVGRQGYSPLHF.

The V call is TRBV11-3, the J call TRBJ1-2; 9 bases line up with TRBD1. V dropped 5 bases and J dropped 0; count of bases not matched to a gene: 13. The CDR3 is made up of 18 amino acids. CDR1 is SGHNT and CDR2 is YENEEA in the germline V gene. The CDR3 region is CASSTGGYGFPANYGYTF. The CDR3 coding sequence is TGTGCCAGCAGCACAGGGGGCTATGGCTTCCCAGCTAACTATGGCTACACCTTC.

As for this clone: At one end, the junction sequence differs from germline, possibly due to a read error. The genes are TRBV5-1 and TRBJ2-7, with 11 positions matching TRBD2. The CDR3 totals 13 residues. Germline loops: CDR1 SGHRS, CDR2 YFSETQ. The CDR3 nucleotides read TGCACCAGCAGCTTGGGGACTAGCGGCGAGCAGTACTTC. Amino acid sequence: CTSSLGTSGEQYF. Complete variable domain (other parts from reference TRBV5-1 and TRBJ2-7): KAGVTQTPRYLIKTRGQQVTLSCSPISGHRSVSWYQQTPGQGLQFLFEYFSETQRNKGNFPGRFSGRQFSNSRSEMNVSTLELGDSALYLCTSSLGTSGEQYFGPGTRLTVT.

J is TRBJ1-1 and V is TRBV19, with D unclear. Germline V lookup: CDR1 LNHDA, CDR2 SQIVND (reference sequence). The CDR3 covers 15 residues. Trimming cost V 3 bases and J 0 bases, with 11 bases left between them. Here the CDR3 DNA reads TGTGCCAGTAGTATTCCCCAACAGTTGAACACTGAAGCTTTCTTT. It yields the protein CASSIPQQLNTEAFF.

This chain connects TRBV29-1 to TRBJ1-4; D perhaps matches TRBD1 (6 bases). Per the germline V gene, CDR1 is SQVTM and CDR2 is ANQGSEA. With 5 bases removed from V and 4 bases from J, the gap between germline ends came to 11 bases. The length of the CDR3 is 13 residues. CDR3 region: CSVTDRLNEKLFF. CDR3 coding DNA: TGCAGCGTTACCGACAGGCTTAATGAAAAACTGTTTTTT.